Listed below are T cell receptor beta chains from one sample, sequenced in a study of T cell changes during pregnancy in multiple sclerosis. Assay used: immunoSEQ multiplex PCR; TCRdb lists only in-frame clones, some missing. Counted here are around 45,000 clones, about 91% occurring once; the ten biggest clones make up approximately 0.73%. The source was CD4+ T cells from peripheral blood mononuclear cells, collected before pregnancy. These receptors originate from a female donor with multiple sclerosis, enrolled in a pregnancy study. CDR3s include the opening cysteine and the closing phenylalanine or tryptophan. The order of the fields is clone size, J gene, D gene, V gene, CDR3 protein, CDR3 DNA. D genes are given only for firm matches. Only some rows state a clone size, as once, few, many or a class for expanded clones.

. TRBJ1-6 . TRBV30 CAWSVWTEGSPLHF TGTGCCTGGAGTGTTTGGACAGAGGGTTCACCCCTCCACTTT
. TRBJ2-2 . TRBV5-5 CASSYLQGTGELFF TGTGCCAGCAGCTACTTACAGGGAACCGGGGAGCTGTTTTTT
. TRBJ1-1 TRBD1 TRBV30 CAWRDRARAFF TGTGCCTGGAGGGACAGGGCAAGAGCTTTCTTT
. TRBJ1-1 TRBD1 TRBV25-1 CASRTPGTENMNTEAFF TGTGCCAGCAGGACCCCCGGGACAGAGAATATGAACACTGAAGCTTTCTTT
. TRBJ1-2 TRBD1 TRBV6-5 CASSYSRGQGNYGYTF TGTGCCAGCAGTTACTCGAGGGGACAGGGAAACTATGGCTACACCTTC
once TRBJ2-1 . TRBV11-2 CASTDSRRRSYNEQFF TGTGCCAGCACCGACTCTAGGCGACGCTCCTACAATGAGCAGTTCTTC
. TRBJ2-3 TRBD1 TRBV6-6 CASSLGTGLSTDTQYF TGTGCCAGCAGTCTGGGGACAGGGCTAAGCACAGATACGCAGTATTTT
. TRBJ2-1 TRBD1 TRBV5-4 CASSQATGMRNEQFF TGTGCCAGCAGCCAAGCGACAGGGATGAGGAATGAGCAGTTCTTC
. TRBJ1-2 TRBD1 TRBV9 CASSEGDSNYGYTF TGTGCCAGCAGCGAGGGGGACAGCAACTATGGCTACACCTTC
. TRBJ2-5 TRBD2 TRBV5-4 CASSFRGLAMETQYF TGTGCCAGCAGCTTTAGGGGACTAGCGATGGAGACCCAGTACTTC
. TRBJ2-7 . TRBV5-3 CARSFGQLHLYEQYF TGTGCCAGAAGCTTCGGACAGCTCCACCTCTACGAGCAGTACTTC
. TRBJ2-7 . TRBV6-5 CASSYSTENYEQYF TGTGCCAGCAGTTACTCGACAGAAAACTACGAGCAGTACTTC
once TRBJ2-7 TRBD1 TRBV29-1 CSAGGTGVYEQYF TGCAGCGCTGGAGGGACAGGGGTCTACGAGCAGTACTTC
. TRBJ1-1 . TRBV10-3 CAISLGGGQAFF TGTGCCATCAGTCTCGGGGGGGGGCAAGCTTTCTTT
. TRBJ1-2 . TRBV7-2 CASSPPELYGYTF TGTGCCAGCAGCCCCCCTGAACTATATGGCTACACCTTC
. TRBJ2-3 . TRBV6-1 CASSEGRGGTQYF TGTGCCAGCAGTGAAGGGAGGGGGGGTACGCAGTATTTT
. TRBJ2-1 TRBD1 TRBV2 CASTSGQGGNEQFF TGTGCCAGCACCTCCGGACAGGGCGGGAATGAGCAGTTCTTC
. TRBJ1-3 TRBD1 TRBV18 CASSQGQGANGNTIYF TGTGCCAGCTCCCAAGGACAGGGGGCGAATGGAAACACCATATATTTT
. TRBJ2-3 TRBD1 TRBV10-3 CAISAHRQGADTQYF TGTGCCATCAGTGCGCATCGACAGGGGGCAGATACGCAGTATTTT
. TRBJ1-2 . TRBV12-5 CASGLVLGGYYGYTF TGTGCTAGTGGTTTGGTACTAGGAGGATACTATGGCTACACCTTC
. TRBJ2-7 TRBD2 TRBV29-1 CSVRLAYEQYF TGCAGCGTTAGACTAGCGTACGAGCAGTACTTC
. TRBJ1-4 . TRBV29-1 CSVARGAEKLFF TGCAGCGTTGCGCGCGGGGCAGAAAAACTGTTTTTT
. TRBJ1-2 . TRBV15 CATSSLFRGVDYGYTF TGTGCCACCAGCAGCCTTTTCAGGGGAGTCGACTATGGCTACACCTTC
. TRBJ2-1 . TRBV7-8 CASSPGQTRSEQFF TGTGCCAGCAGCCCTGGACAGACACGAAGTGAGCAGTTCTTC
. TRBJ2-7 TRBD2 TRBV7-2 CASSLARAGGHGSSYEQYF TGTGCCAGCAGCTTAGCGCGGGCGGGGGGCCATGGGAGCTCCTACGAGCAGTACTTC
. TRBJ1-2 . TRBV27 CASSEQAALYGYTF TGTGCCAGCAGCGAACAGGCTGCTCTCTATGGCTACACCTTC
. TRBJ1-3 . TRBV18 CASSPVGHGSGNTIYF TGTGCCAGCTCACCAGTGGGACACGGCTCTGGAAACACCATATATTTT
few TRBJ1-1 . TRBV6-1 CASSVGQGTEAFF TGTGCCAGCAGTGTGGGTCAGGGCACTGAAGCTTTCTTT
. TRBJ1-2 . TRBV19 CASRGVNYGYTF TGTGCCAGTCGGGGGGTTAACTATGGCTACACCTTC
once TRBJ2-3 TRBD2 TRBV29-1 CSVLAGGSTDTQYF TGCAGCGTTCTCGCGGGGGGATCTACAGATACGCAGTATTTT
. TRBJ2-7 . TRBV11-1 CASSEASEYPGYEQYF TGTGCCAGCAGCGAGGCCTCAGAGTATCCCGGCTACGAGCAGTACTTC
once TRBJ1-5 TRBD1 TRBV19 CASTTGLYQPQHF TGTGCCAGTACGACAGGGTTGTATCAGCCCCAGCATTTT
medium-sized TRBJ1-2 . TRBV7-8 CASSPSQARYGYTF TGTGCCAGCAGCCCGAGCCAGGCCCGCTATGGCTACACCTTC
. TRBJ2-7 TRBD1 TRBV9 CASSPGTVSYEQYF TGTGCCAGCAGCCCAGGGACAGTCTCCTACGAGCAGTACTTC
once TRBJ2-3 TRBD2 TRBV6-4 CASSEVAGGPDTQYF TGTGCCAGCAGTGAAGTAGCGGGGGGGCCAGATACGCAGTATTTT
. TRBJ1-2 . TRBV9 CASSAREQPYGYTF TGTGCCAGCAGCGCCAGGGAACAGCCCTATGGCTACACCTTC
once TRBJ1-5 . TRBV7-3 CASSLSAGVEPQHF TGTGCCAGCAGCTTAAGCGCAGGGGTAGAGCCCCAGCATTTT
. TRBJ2-7 . TRBV5-8 CASSWNGQGGDYEQYF TGTGCCAGCAGCTGGAACGGACAGGGAGGGGACTACGAGCAGTACTTC
. TRBJ1-5 TRBD1 TRBV6-5 CASSYSAGRGDQPQHF TGTGCCAGCAGTTACTCGGCGGGCAGGGGGGATCAGCCCCAGCATTTT
. TRBJ1-1 . TRBV14 CASSQVGPGGAFF TGTGCCAGCAGCCAAGTTGGTCCAGGAGGAGCTTTCTTT
. TRBJ2-7 . TRBV11-1 CASSLFYGYEQYF TGTGCCAGCAGCTTATTCTACGGCTACGAGCAGTACTTC
. TRBJ2-4 . TRBV4-3 CASSQARGTKNIQYF TGCGCCAGCAGCCAAGCCAGGGGAACCAAAAACATTCAGTACTTC
. TRBJ1-2 . TRBV5-4 CASSAGLGTNYGYTF TGTGCCAGCAGCGCGGGGTTGGGCACTAACTATGGCTACACCTTC
. TRBJ2-3 . TRBV15 CATSRPPGIRTDTQYF TGTGCCACCAGCAGACCTCCCGGGATACGCACAGATACGCAGTATTTT
. TRBJ1-3 TRBD1 TRBV19 CASIRQGGGNTIYF TGTGCCAGTATCCGGCAGGGGGGTGGAAACACCATATATTTT
. TRBJ2-1 TRBD2 TRBV19 CASSIRLAGGHNEQFF TGTGCCAGTAGTATACGACTAGCGGGGGGGCACAATGAGCAGTTCTTC
. TRBJ1-5 . TRBV19 CASSNLPGSGQPQHF TGTGCCAGTAGTAATCTGCCGGGATCGGGTCAGCCCCAGCATTTT
. TRBJ2-2 TRBD1 TRBV4-3 CASSPGTDYTGELFF TGCGCCAGCAGCCCCGGGACAGACTACACCGGGGAGCTGTTTTTT
. TRBJ2-1 . TRBV4-3 CASSQAWRGDNEQFF TGCGCCAGCAGCCAAGCTTGGCGCGGGGACAATGAGCAGTTCTTC
. TRBJ1-3 . TRBV5-1 CASSLEGRDTIYF TGCGCCAGCAGCTTGGAAGGGAGGGACACCATATATTTT
. TRBJ2-1 TRBD2 TRBV7-3 CASSLVGTSGIEQFF TGTGCCAGCAGCTTGGTTGGGACTAGCGGTATTGAGCAGTTCTTC
. TRBJ1-2 . TRBV4-2 CASSQEAAEYGYTF TGTGCCAGCAGCCAAGAGGCAGCGGAGTATGGCTACACCTTC
. TRBJ1-5 . TRBV6-5 CASSYSPGSNQSQHF TGTGCCAGCAGTTACTCGCCCGGGAGCAATCAGTCCCAGCATTTT
. TRBJ2-3 . TRBV7-7 CASSRGRGRTDTQYF TGTGCCAGCAGCCGGGGGCGGGGGAGGACAGATACGCAGTATTTT
. TRBJ2-1 TRBD2 TRBV5-1 CASSQMARGGSDEQFF TGCGCCAGCAGTCAGATGGCACGGGGGGGGTCGGATGAGCAGTTCTTC
. TRBJ2-5 . TRBV7-2 CASSFPSVGETQYF TGTGCCAGCAGCTTCCCTAGTGTCGGGGAGACCCAGTACTTC